The source of this T cell receptor (beta chain) is a study of T cell changes during pregnancy in multiple sclerosis. With V trimmed by 3 bases and J by 2 bases, 9 bases remained unmatched. CDR1 is SGHTA, CDR2 FQGNSA, per germline. The CDR3 has 17 amino acids. Sequencing was performed with immunoSEQ multiplex PCR; in TCRdb, only in-frame clones are kept and a portion is missing. The table records around 38,000 clones, 92% of them present only once. This chain joins TRBV7-2 and TRBJ2-3; 9 bases align to TRBD1. The sample in question was CD8+ T cells from peripheral blood mononuclear cells, obtained in the third trimester of pregnancy. The TCR was taken from a female donor with multiple sclerosis, enrolled in a pregnancy study. The CDR3: CASSFPRDRDDTDTQYF. The CDR3 DNA reads as TGTGCCAGCAGCTTCCCCCGGGACAGGGATGACACAGATACGCAGTATTTT.